A selection of T cell receptor beta chains follows, all from one sample in a study of T-cell reconstitution after alpha-beta-depleted transplantation in children. TCRdb fed the PCR reads into MiXCR, producing one record per CDR3 protein. The table includes a few hundred thousand distinct CDR3 sequences, 20% to 30% detected once. Specimen: PBMCs, mostly from graft donor cells, collected 360 days after TCRalphabeta/CD19-depleted stem cell transplant. The receptors shown here come from a female patient aged 2 to 10 who had a stem cell transplant for congenital amegakaryocytic thrombocytopenia, so the T cells may come from the graft donor. Each CDR3 is given with its conserved first and last residue. Size tells how often a clone was seen (once, few, many) or the class of an expanded clone, and some rows leave it out.

-	TRBV7-8	CASSPGRGFSSSEKLFF
few	TRBV28	CASSPLGGGTVEQYF
-	TRBV5-1	CASSLGLAGGFSTDTQYF
once	TRBV5-1	CASGGGGGYYNEQFF
few	TRBV20-1	CSASQVDQPQHF
few	TRBV6-2/TRBV6-3	CASRSLRREADTQYF
-	TRBV2	CASSYDTGVASYNEQFF
-	TRBV10-3	CAISPDRTGTDTQYF
few	TRBV28	CASTERGRQETQYF
-	TRBV3-1	CASSQGTGVGETQYF
-	TRBV4-3	CASSQDPFGTTPRGLYF
-	TRBV6-1	CASSDCDRVEQYF
few	TRBV7-9	CASSTGTEVSF